This TCR beta chain was observed in a study of post-analysis software for immune sequencing data. This CDR3 is 16 amino acids long. Germline-derived CDR1 and CDR2 are SGHTA and FQGTGA. Unique molecular identifiers were present in the TCR beta cDNA libraries. Out of roughly 1 to 11 million T cells, about 510,000 cDNA molecules were generated. TCRdb recomputed calls from the PCR reads with MiXCR, one row per CDR3 protein. The data contain around 160,000 distinct CDR3 sequences, 30% to 45% of them singletons. Note on this clonotype: Its antigen remains unidentified.

Study results and caveats: Strong co-clustering by F measure was evident for samples that had been prepared in the same batch. The study found significantly lower normalized Chao1 diversity in multiple sclerosis patients than in controls. Included in a set of roughly five TRBV segments more frequent in patients than controls were TRBV5-6, TRBV5-1 and TRBV20-1.

V usage is TRBV7-3 and J usage is TRBJ2-7; 10 nucleotides agree with TRBD2. The J call may be faulty, since TRBJ2-5 better matches the DNA end. Here the sequenced sample was blood, taken after autologous hematopoietic stem cell transplantation. The TCR was taken from a girl aged 10 to 17 with multiple sclerosis. The CDR3 bases are TGTGCCAGCAGCTTAGGGGCTAGCGGGGGCCGGGAGACCCAGTACTTC. Translated: CASSLGASGGRETQYF.